This is a list of T cell receptor beta chains from one sample in a study of blood T cell repertoires in COVID-19. Assay: immunoSEQ multiplex PCR; the TCRdb copy retains only in-frame clones and omits some. There are about 330,000 clones in the sample; 80% to 90% occur only once, and about 1.2% lies in the top ten. The sequenced sample was peripheral blood. The receptors here all came from a woman aged 45-65 years with acute or convalescent COVID-19. The CDR3 runs from the conserved cysteine through the conserved F or W. D genes are given only for firm matches. Clone size is shown for a subset of rows, as once, few, many or a class of expanded clone.

v_gene,j_gene,d_gene,len,abundance,CDR3aa,CDR3nt
TRBV30,TRBJ2-2,.,18,.,CAWTGGDRAPIFAGELFF,TGTGCCTGGACGGGGGGGGACAGGGCCCCGATATTCGCCGGGGAGCTGTTTTTT
TRBV4-1,TRBJ2-5,.,17,once,CASSQEFDSPFQETQYF,TGCGCCAGCAGCCAAGAATTTGACAGCCCCTTCCAAGAGACCCAGTACTTC
TRBV5-1,TRBJ1-2,TRBD1,13,.,CASSPRQGGGYTF,TGCGCCAGCAGCCCGAGACAGGGTGGTGGCTACACCTTC
TRBV5-4,TRBJ1-1,TRBD1,13,.,CASSTTGYPEAFF,TGTGCCAGCAGCACGACAGGGTACCCTGAAGCTTTCTTT
TRBV5-1,TRBJ2-1,TRBD2,15,.,CASSLEGTSGRGQFF,TGCGCCAGCAGCTTGGAGGGGACTAGCGGGAGGGGGCAGTTCTTC
TRBV5-1,TRBJ2-2,.,16,.,CASSLGAGTNTGELFF,TGCGCCAGCAGCTTGGGGGCAGGGACGAACACCGGGGAGCTGTTTTTT
TRBV24-1,TRBJ1-4,TRBD1,16,.,CATSDSAGTGNEKLFF,TGTGCCACCAGTGATTCCGCCGGGACAGGGAATGAAAAACTGTTTTTT
TRBV13,TRBJ1-5,TRBD1,14,.,CASSQGQGYQPQHF,TGTGCCAGCAGCCAGGGACAGGGATATCAGCCCCAGCATTTT
TRBV27,TRBJ1-6,.,14,.,CASSLSLGQTPLHF,TGTGCCAGCAGTTTATCTCTGGGACAAACACCCCTCCACTTT
TRBV5-1,TRBJ1-4,TRBD1,15,.,CASSWGQGASEKLFF,TGCGCCAGCAGCTGGGGACAGGGGGCAAGTGAAAAACTGTTTTTT
TRBV12-5,TRBJ2-7,TRBD2,16,.,CASGLGGGGSRDEQYF,TGTGCTAGTGGTTTGGGAGGCGGCGGGAGTCGCGACGAGCAGTACTTC
TRBV20-1,TRBJ1-1,.,9,.,CSARREAFF,TGCAGTGCTAGGCGAGAAGCTTTCTTT
TRBV20-1,TRBJ2-3,TRBD2,15,.,CSASLSGRDTDTQYF,TGCAGTGCTAGTCTGAGCGGGAGGGACACAGATACGCAGTATTTT
TRBV5-5,TRBJ2-2,.,13,once,CASSQTGLGELFF,TGTGCCAGCAGCCAGACAGGACTTGGGGAGCTGTTTTTT
TRBV19,TRBJ1-6,.,12,.,CASSIKNSPLHF,TGTGCCAGTAGTATTAAAAATTCACCCCTCCACTTT
TRBV28,TRBJ1-2,TRBD1,14,.,CASSVGQGAYGYTF,TGTGCCAGCAGTGTCGGACAGGGGGCCTATGGCTACACCTTC
TRBV2,TRBJ2-1,.,14,.,CASSPERLGNEQFF,TGTGCCAGCAGTCCGGAACGACTAGGCAATGAGCAGTTCTTC
TRBV6-5,TRBJ2-1,TRBD2,15,.,CASSQRLAGINEQFF,TGTGCCAGCAGTCAGAGACTAGCGGGTATAAATGAGCAGTTCTTC
TRBV2,TRBJ2-3,TRBD2,14,.,CASSGEGGGDTQYF,TGTGCCAGCAGTGGGGAGGGCGGTGGGGATACGCAGTATTTT
TRBV19,TRBJ2-7,.,13,.,CASRLDTTYEQYF,TGTGCCAGTAGGTTGGACACCACCTACGAGCAGTACTTC
TRBV5-5,TRBJ1-2,.,14,.,CASSLDQGIYGYTF,TGTGCCAGCAGCTTGGACCAGGGAATCTATGGCTACACCTTC
TRBV6-5,TRBJ2-4,TRBD1,15,.,CASSQGQADKNIQYF,TGTGCCAGCAGCCAAGGACAGGCAGATAAAAACATTCAGTACTTC
TRBV6-2/TRBV6-3,TRBJ2-5,TRBD2,16,once,CASSSWTSGSRETQYF,TGTGCCAGCAGTTCGTGGACTAGCGGGAGTAGGGAGACCCAGTACTTC
TRBV6-2/TRBV6-3,TRBJ2-5,.,15,.,CASSIAGANQETQYF,TGTGCCAGCAGTATAGCAGGGGCGAACCAAGAGACCCAGTACTTC
TRBV4-2,TRBJ1-5,TRBD1,17,.,CASSQDLQGQGNQPQHF,TGTGCCAGCAGCCAAGATCTTCAGGGACAGGGAAATCAGCCCCAGCATTTT
TRBV6-5,TRBJ2-7,.,13,.,CASTSGLVREQYF,TGTGCCAGCACCTCAGGGCTGGTGAGGGAGCAGTACTTC
TRBV30,TRBJ2-3,TRBD2,14,.,CAWRAGGSTDTQYF,TGTGCCTGGAGGGCCGGGGGGAGCACAGATACGCAGTATTTT
TRBV11-2,TRBJ1-1,.,14,.,CASSFSEVNTEAFF,TGTGCCAGCAGCTTCTCGGAGGTGAACACTGAAGCTTTCTTT
TRBV5-1,TRBJ2-3,TRBD1,12,once,CASSWGQPPPYF,TGCGCCAGCAGCTGGGGACAGCCTCCCCCGTATTTT
TRBV10-3,TRBJ2-5,.,17,.,CAISDTTRGALQETQYF,TGTGCCATCAGTGATACGACCCGGGGGGCCTTACAAGAGACCCAGTACTTC
TRBV6-1,TRBJ1-5,.,14,.,CASSEGEPGQPQHF,TGTGCCAGCAGTGAAGGTGAGCCAGGGCAGCCCCAGCATTTT
TRBV7-9,TRBJ2-3,TRBD2,18,.,CASSQPGLAGGRTDTQYF,TGTGCCAGCAGCCAACCGGGACTAGCGGGGGGCCGCACAGATACGCAGTATTTT
TRBV7-2,TRBJ2-1,.,13,.,CASSLIARNEQFF,TGTGCCAGCAGCCTCATAGCTCGCAATGAGCAGTTCTTC
TRBV5-6,TRBJ2-5,.,15,.,CASSLRTEYQETQYF,TGTGCCAGCAGCCTAAGGACAGAGTACCAAGAGACCCAGTACTTC
TRBV19,TRBJ2-2,TRBD1,13,.,CAIRDRGSGELFF,TGTGCCATAAGGGACAGGGGCTCCGGGGAGCTGTTTTTT
TRBV30,TRBJ1-4,.,14,.,CAWSVRGINEKLFF,TGTGCCTGGAGTGTACGAGGGATTAATGAAAAACTGTTTTTT
TRBV28,TRBJ2-1,TRBD2,16,.,CASNPNTASGSNEQFF,TGTGCCAGCAACCCAAATACGGCTAGCGGGAGTAATGAGCAGTTCTTC
TRBV2,TRBJ2-6,TRBD1,18,.,CASSGRVRGHSGANVLTF,TGTGCCAGCAGTGGTAGGGTCAGGGGGCATTCTGGGGCCAACGTCCTGACTTTC
TRBV30,TRBJ1-5,TRBD1,15,.,CAWSDGTGENQPQHF,TGTGCCTGGAGCGATGGGACAGGGGAAAATCAGCCCCAGCATTTT
TRBV11-2,TRBJ1-5,.,14,.,CASSPDKSNQPQHF,TGTGCCAGCAGCCCGGACAAGAGCAATCAGCCCCAGCATTTT
TRBV11-3,TRBJ2-3,TRBD2,17,.,CASSLGLAPEFTDTQYF,TGTGCCAGCAGCTTGGGACTAGCGCCGGAGTTCACAGATACGCAGTATTTT
TRBV7-2,TRBJ1-1,.,16,.,CASSPWGGVVNTEAFF,TGTGCCAGCAGCCCCTGGGGGGGGGTAGTTAACACTGAAGCTTTCTTT
TRBV9,TRBJ1-1,TRBD1,14,.,CASSQTGVGTEAFF,TGTGCCAGCAGCCAGACAGGGGTGGGGACTGAAGCTTTCTTT
TRBV12-3/TRBV12-4,TRBJ2-5,.,13,.,CASSGGIGETQYF,TGTGCCAGCAGCGGGGGTATCGGGGAGACCCAGTACTTC
TRBV24-1,TRBJ2-1,.,11,once,CATSEAREQFF,TGTGCCACCTCAGAGGCCAGAGAGCAGTTCTTC
TRBV10-1,TRBJ2-5,TRBD2,16,.,CASSVGAGGPRETQYF,TGCGCCAGCAGCGTGGGAGCGGGGGGGCCTCGGGAGACCCAGTACTTC
TRBV5-1,TRBJ1-2,.,13,.,CASSLDIDYGYTF,TGCGCCAGCAGCTTGGATATAGACTATGGCTACACCTTC
TRBV28,TRBJ2-7,TRBD1,16,.,CASSAIWDRARDEQYF,TGTGCCAGCAGTGCCATATGGGACAGGGCCCGCGACGAGCAGTACTTC
TRBV28,TRBJ1-1,.,14,.,CASSLSGEDTEAFF,TGTGCCAGCAGTTTATCCGGGGAGGACACTGAAGCTTTCTTT
TRBV24-1,TRBJ2-2,.,13,few,CATSDFSGGELFF,TGTGCCACCAGTGATTTCTCCGGCGGGGAGCTGTTTTTT
TRBV7-2,TRBJ2-5,TRBD1,14,few,CASRQDRGRETQYF,TGTGCCAGCAGGCAGGACAGGGGCCGAGAGACCCAGTACTTC
TRBV7-6,TRBJ1-3,TRBD1,15,few,CASSLALTGGNTIYF,TGTGCCAGCAGCTTAGCCTTGACAGGGGGAAACACCATATATTTT
TRBV27,TRBJ2-3,TRBD2,15,.,CASSLSLRGRDTQYF,TGTGCCAGCAGTTTATCGTTGCGGGGGAGAGATACGCAGTATTTT
TRBV6-5,TRBJ1-1,TRBD1,14,.,CATTDRGANTEAFF,TGTGCCACCACAGACAGGGGGGCCAACACTGAAGCTTTCTTT
TRBV10-3,TRBJ2-1,.,15,.,CAITNRLFEGNEQFF,TGTGCCATCACCAACAGGCTCTTCGAAGGAAATGAGCAGTTCTTC
TRBV9,TRBJ1-3,.,15,.,CASSPQGIAGNTIYF,TGTGCCAGCAGCCCTCAGGGTATTGCTGGAAACACCATATATTTT
TRBV12-5,TRBJ1-3,TRBD1,20,.,CASGLSTILGQEYSGNTIYF,TGTGCTAGTGGTTTGTCCACCATCCTCGGACAGGAATACTCTGGAAACACCATATATTTT